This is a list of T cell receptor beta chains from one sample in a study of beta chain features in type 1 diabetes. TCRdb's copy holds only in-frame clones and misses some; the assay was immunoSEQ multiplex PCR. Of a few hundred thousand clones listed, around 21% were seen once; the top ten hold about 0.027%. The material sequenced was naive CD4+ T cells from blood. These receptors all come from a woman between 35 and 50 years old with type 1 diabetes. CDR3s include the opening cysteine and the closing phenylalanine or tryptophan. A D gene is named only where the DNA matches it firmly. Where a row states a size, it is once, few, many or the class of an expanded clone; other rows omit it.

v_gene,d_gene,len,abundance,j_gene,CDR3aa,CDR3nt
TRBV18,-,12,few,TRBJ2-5,CASSAGQETQYF,TGTGCCAGCTCAGCGGGCCAAGAGACCCAGTACTTC
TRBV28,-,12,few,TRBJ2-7,CASRDIPYEQYF,TGTGCCAGCAGGGACATACCCTACGAGCAGTACTTC
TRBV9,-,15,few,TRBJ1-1,CASSLQMGVNTEAFF,TGTGCCAGCAGCCTTCAGATGGGAGTGAACACTGAAGCTTTCTTT
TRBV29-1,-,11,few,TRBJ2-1,CSVVVFSEQFF,TGCAGCGTTGTGGTTTTCAGTGAGCAGTTCTTC
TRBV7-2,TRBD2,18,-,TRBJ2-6,CASSLREGNSAGANVLTF,TGTGCCAGCAGCTTAAGGGAGGGTAACTCGGCTGGGGCCAACGTCCTGACTTTC
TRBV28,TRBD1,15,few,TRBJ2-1,CASSVPGQGNWGEFF,TGTGCCAGCAGTGTACCGGGACAGGGAAATTGGGGAGAGTTCTTC
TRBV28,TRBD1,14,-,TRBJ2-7,CASSPGQGGNEQYF,TGTGCCAGCAGCCCAGGACAGGGGGGGAACGAGCAGTACTTC
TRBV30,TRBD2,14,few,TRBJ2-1,CAWSGTSLSNEQFF,TGTGCCTGGAGCGGGACTAGTCTTAGCAATGAGCAGTTCTTC
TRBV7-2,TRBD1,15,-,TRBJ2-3,CASSPQPGGSGTQYF,TGTGCCAGCAGCCCCCAGCCAGGGGGCTCAGGGACGCAGTATTTT
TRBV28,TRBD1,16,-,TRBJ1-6,CASSLIGTGSVSPLHF,TGTGCCAGCAGTTTAATAGGGACAGGGAGTGTCTCACCCCTCCACTTT
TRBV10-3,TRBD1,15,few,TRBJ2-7,CAITRGTGGIYEQYF,TGTGCCATCACACGGGGGACAGGGGGCATTTACGAGCAGTACTTC
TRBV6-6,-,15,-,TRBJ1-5,CASSFRSGAQQPQHF,TGTGCCAGCAGCTTCCGATCAGGGGCCCAGCAGCCCCAGCATTTT
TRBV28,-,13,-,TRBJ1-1,CASSFRWQGEAFF,TGTGCCAGCAGCTTCCGTTGGCAGGGTGAAGCTTTCTTT
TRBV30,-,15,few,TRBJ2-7,CAWMRRIAANYEQYF,TGTGCCTGGATGCGGAGGATAGCTGCTAATTACGAGCAGTACTTC
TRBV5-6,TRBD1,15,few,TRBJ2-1,CASSLGQGAPGEQFF,TGTGCCAGCAGCTTGGGACAGGGAGCCCCTGGGGAGCAGTTCTTC
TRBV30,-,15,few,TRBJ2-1,CAWSVNSGSYNEQFF,TGTGCCTGGAGTGTAAATAGCGGTTCCTACAATGAGCAGTTCTTC
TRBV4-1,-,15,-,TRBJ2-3,CASSRTPTDTDTQYF,TGCGCCAGCAGCCGAACCCCGACAGACACAGATACGCAGTATTTT
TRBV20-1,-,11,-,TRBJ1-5,CSARETGEGHF,TGCAGTGCTAGGGAGACAGGTGAGGGGCATTTT
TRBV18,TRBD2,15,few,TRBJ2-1,CASSPGSGSYNEQFF,TGTGCCAGCTCACCAGGTAGCGGGAGCTACAATGAGCAGTTCTTC
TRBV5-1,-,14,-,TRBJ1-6,CASSLEQYNSPLHF,TGCGCCAGCAGCTTGGAACAGTATAATTCACCCCTCCACTTT
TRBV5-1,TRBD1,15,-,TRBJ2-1,CASSLPTGGRDEQFF,TGCGCCAGCAGCTTGCCGACAGGGGGCAGGGATGAGCAGTTCTTC
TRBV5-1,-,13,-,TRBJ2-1,CASTGSGYNEQFF,TGCGCCAGCACTGGTAGCGGATACAATGAGCAGTTCTTC
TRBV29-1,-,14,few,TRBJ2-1,CSVEPRLSYNEQFF,TGCAGCGTTGAACCGCGACTCTCCTACAATGAGCAGTTCTTC
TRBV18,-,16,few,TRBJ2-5,CASSPRVGADQETQYF,TGTGCCAGCTCACCACGAGTGGGGGCAGACCAAGAGACCCAGTACTTC
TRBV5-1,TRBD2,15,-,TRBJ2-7,CASSLLAGGRYEQYF,TGCGCCAGCAGCTTGCTAGCGGGGGGCCGATACGAGCAGTACTTC
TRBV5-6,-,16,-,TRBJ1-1,CASTLNQGTMNTEAFF,TGTGCCAGCACCTTGAACCAGGGGACGATGAACACTGAAGCTTTCTTT
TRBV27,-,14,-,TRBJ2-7,CASSTYGATYEQYF,TGTGCCAGCAGTACCTATGGAGCAACCTACGAGCAGTACTTC
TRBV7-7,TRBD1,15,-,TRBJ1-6,CASSPGTGVNSPLHF,TGTGCTAGCAGCCCCGGGACAGGGGTCAATTCACCCCTCCACTTT
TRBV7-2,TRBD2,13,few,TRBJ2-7,CASSLEAGNEQYF,TGTGCCAGCAGCTTAGAAGCGGGGAACGAGCAGTACTTC
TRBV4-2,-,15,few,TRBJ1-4,CASSQEKGMAEKLFF,TGTGCCAGCAGCCAAGAGAAGGGGATGGCTGAAAAACTGTTTTTT
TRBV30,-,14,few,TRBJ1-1,CAWSGGQGHTEAFF,TGTGCCTGGAGTGGGGGCCAGGGCCACACTGAAGCTTTCTTT
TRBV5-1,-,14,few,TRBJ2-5,CASSSGRGQETQYF,TGCGCCAGCAGTTCGGGCCGGGGTCAAGAGACCCAGTACTTC
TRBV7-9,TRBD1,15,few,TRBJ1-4,CASSSTGGRIEKLFF,TGTGCCAGCAGCAGTACAGGGGGCAGGATTGAAAAACTGTTTTTT
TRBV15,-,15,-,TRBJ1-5,CATSRQGGGNQPQHF,TGTGCCACCAGCAGACAGGGAGGTGGCAATCAGCCCCAGCATTTT
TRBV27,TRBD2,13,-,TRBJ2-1,CASSLWGGDEQFF,TGTGCCAGCAGTTTATGGGGGGGGGATGAGCAGTTCTTC
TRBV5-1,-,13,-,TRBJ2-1,CASSLEESTEQFF,TGCGCCAGCAGCTTGGAGGAGTCCACGGAGCAGTTCTTC
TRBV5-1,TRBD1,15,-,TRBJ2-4,CASSLYPGQGALPSF,TGCGCCAGCAGCTTGTATCCGGGACAGGGGGCACTCCCTTCTTTC
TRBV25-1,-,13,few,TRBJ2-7,CASSAGFSYEQYF,TGTGCCAGCAGCGCAGGGTTCTCCTACGAGCAGTACTTC
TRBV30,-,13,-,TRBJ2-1,CAWAVNLYNEQFF,TGTGCCTGGGCGGTGAATCTCTACAATGAGCAGTTCTTC
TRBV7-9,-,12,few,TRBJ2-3,CASSNFPDTQYF,TGTGCCAGCAGCAACTTCCCGGATACGCAGTATTTT
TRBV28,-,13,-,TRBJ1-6,CAAAGITGSPLHF,TGTGCCGCAGCCGGGATAACGGGTTCACCCCTCCACTTT
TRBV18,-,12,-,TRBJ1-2,CASSPGEYGYTF,TGTGCCAGCTCACCTGGGGAGTATGGCTACACCTTC
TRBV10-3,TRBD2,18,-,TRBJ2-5,CAISAPPKTSGGEETQYF,TGTGCCATCAGTGCACCCCCAAAGACTAGCGGGGGTGAAGAGACCCAGTACTTC
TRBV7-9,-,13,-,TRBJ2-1,CASEVLSYNEQFF,TGTGCCAGCGAGGTTCTTTCCTACAATGAGCAGTTCTTC
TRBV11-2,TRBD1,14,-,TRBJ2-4,CASSFLRDRDIQYF,TGTGCCAGCAGCTTCCTCCGGGACAGGGACATTCAGTACTTC
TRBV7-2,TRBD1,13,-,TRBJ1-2,CASSRGTDYGYTF,TGTGCCAGCAGCCGCGGGACAGACTATGGCTACACCTTC
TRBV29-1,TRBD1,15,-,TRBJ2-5,CSVEGGQGIQETQYF,TGCAGCGTTGAGGGAGGACAGGGGATCCAAGAGACCCAGTACTTC
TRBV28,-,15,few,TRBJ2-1,CASSFPDETRNEQFF,TGTGCCAGCAGTTTCCCGGACGAAACTAGGAATGAGCAGTTCTTC
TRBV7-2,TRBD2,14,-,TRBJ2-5,CASSSSGVQETQYF,TGTGCCAGCAGCTCGAGCGGGGTTCAAGAGACCCAGTACTTC
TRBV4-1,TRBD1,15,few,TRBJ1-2,CASSGIPGQGFGYTF,TGCGCCAGCAGCGGAATACCGGGACAGGGCTTTGGCTACACCTTC
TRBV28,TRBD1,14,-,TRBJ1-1,CASSPRQGRTEAFF,TGTGCCAGCAGTCCTCGACAGGGAAGGACTGAAGCTTTCTTT
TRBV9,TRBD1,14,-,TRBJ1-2,CASSVGDRNYGYTF,TGTGCCAGCAGCGTAGGGGACAGGAACTATGGCTACACCTTC